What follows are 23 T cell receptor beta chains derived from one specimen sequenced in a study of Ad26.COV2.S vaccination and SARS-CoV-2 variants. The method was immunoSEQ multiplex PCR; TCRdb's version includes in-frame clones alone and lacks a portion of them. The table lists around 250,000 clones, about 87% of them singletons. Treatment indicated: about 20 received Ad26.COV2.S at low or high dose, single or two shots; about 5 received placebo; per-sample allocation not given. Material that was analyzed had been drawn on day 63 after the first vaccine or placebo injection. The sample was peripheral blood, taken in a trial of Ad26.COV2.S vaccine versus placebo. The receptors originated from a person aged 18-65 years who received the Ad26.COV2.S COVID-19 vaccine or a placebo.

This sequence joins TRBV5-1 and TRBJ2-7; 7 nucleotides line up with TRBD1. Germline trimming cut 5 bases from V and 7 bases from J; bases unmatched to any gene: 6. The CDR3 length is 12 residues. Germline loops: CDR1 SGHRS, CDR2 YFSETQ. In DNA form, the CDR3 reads TGCGCCAGCAGTGAGGGGGCGGAAGAGCAGTACTTC. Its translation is CASSEGAEEQYF.

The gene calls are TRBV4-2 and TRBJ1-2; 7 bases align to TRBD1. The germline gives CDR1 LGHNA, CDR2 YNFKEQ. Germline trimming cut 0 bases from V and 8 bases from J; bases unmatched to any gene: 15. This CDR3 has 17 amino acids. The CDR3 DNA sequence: TGTGCCAGCAGCCAAGACCTCTCGACAGGGAGATTATGGGGCTACACCTTC. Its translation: CASSQDLSTGRLWGYTF.

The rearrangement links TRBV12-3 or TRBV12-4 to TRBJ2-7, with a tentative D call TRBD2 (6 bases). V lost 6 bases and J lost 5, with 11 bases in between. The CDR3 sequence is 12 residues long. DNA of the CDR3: TGTGCCAGCAGAGGGGCGGGGAACGAGCAGTACTTC. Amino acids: CASRGAGNEQYF.

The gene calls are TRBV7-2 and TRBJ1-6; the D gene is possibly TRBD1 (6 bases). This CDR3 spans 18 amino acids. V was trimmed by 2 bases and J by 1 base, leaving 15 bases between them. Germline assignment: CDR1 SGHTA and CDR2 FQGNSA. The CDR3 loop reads CASSLRVQGSSYNSPLHF. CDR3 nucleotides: TGTGCCAGCAGCTTAAGGGTTCAGGGGAGTTCCTATAATTCACCCCTCCACTTT.

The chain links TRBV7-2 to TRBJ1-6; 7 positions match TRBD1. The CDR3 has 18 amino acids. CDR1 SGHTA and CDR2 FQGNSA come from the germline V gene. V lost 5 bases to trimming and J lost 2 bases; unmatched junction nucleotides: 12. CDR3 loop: CASSTGQQKDTYNSPLHF. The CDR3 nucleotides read TGTGCCAGCAGCACGGGACAGCAAAAAGACACCTATAATTCACCCCTCCACTTT.

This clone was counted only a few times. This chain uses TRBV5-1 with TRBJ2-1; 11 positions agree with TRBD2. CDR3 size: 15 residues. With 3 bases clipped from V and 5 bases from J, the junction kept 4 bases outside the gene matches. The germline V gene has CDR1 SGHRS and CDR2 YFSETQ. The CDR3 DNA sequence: TGCGCCAGCAGCTCGGGACTAGCGGCTCACAATGAGCAGTTCTTC. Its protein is CASSSGLAAHNEQFF.

This chain's CDR3 is CACRDSYNEQFF. CDR3 nucleotides: TGTGCCTGCCGGGACTCATACAATGAGCAGTTCTTC. This chain joins TRBV14 and TRBJ2-1; TRBD2 might be the D (6 bases). Trimming stripped 11 bases from V and 4 bases from J, with 12 bases between. The germline V gene has CDR1 SGHDN and CDR2 FVKESK. The CDR3 covers 12 residues. The variable domain in full, with the rest retrieved from reference TRBV14 and TRBJ2-1, is EAGVTQFPSHSVIEKGQTVTLRCDPISGHDNLYWYRRVMGKEIKFLLHFVKESKQDESGMPNNRFLAERTGGTYSTLKVQPAELEDSGVYFCACRDSYNEQFFGPGTRLTVL.

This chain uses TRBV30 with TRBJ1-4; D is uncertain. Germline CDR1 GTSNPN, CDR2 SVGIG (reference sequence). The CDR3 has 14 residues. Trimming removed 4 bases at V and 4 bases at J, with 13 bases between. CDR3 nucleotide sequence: TGTGCCTGGACTGTGGCCGGGATTAATGAAAAACTGTTTTTT. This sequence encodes CAWTVAGINEKLFF.

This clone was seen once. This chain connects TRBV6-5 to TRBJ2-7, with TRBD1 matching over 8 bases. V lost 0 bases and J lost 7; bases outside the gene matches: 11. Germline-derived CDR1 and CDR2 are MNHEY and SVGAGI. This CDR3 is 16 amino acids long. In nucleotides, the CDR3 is TGTGCCAGCAGTTACTCGAGGTCGGACAGGGCGAGGGAGCAGTACTTC. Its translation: CASSYSRSDRAREQYF.

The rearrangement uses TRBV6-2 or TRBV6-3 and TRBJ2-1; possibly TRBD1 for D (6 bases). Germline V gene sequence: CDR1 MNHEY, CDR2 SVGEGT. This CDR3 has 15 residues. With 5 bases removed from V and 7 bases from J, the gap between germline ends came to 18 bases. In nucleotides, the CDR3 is TGTGCCAGCAGTGGGCCCCACAGGGCAACAAATGAGCAGTTCTTC. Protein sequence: CASSGPHRATNEQFF.

CDR3 residues: CASTMGGGITDTQYF. For the CDR3, the DNA is TGTGCCAGCACCATGGGGGGGGGCATCACAGATACGCAGTATTTT. The chain joins TRBV4-2 to TRBJ2-3; D might be TRBD2 (7 bases). Trimming removed 7 bases from V and 2 bases from J, with 16 bases in between. CDR1 is LGHNA, CDR2 YNFKEQ, per germline. The CDR3 runs to 15 residues.

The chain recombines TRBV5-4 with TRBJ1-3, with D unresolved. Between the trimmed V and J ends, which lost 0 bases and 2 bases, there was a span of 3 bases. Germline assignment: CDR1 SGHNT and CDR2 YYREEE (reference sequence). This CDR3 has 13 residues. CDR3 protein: CASSLDAGNTIYF. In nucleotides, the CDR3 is TGTGCCAGCAGCTTGGATGCTGGAAACACCATATATTTT.

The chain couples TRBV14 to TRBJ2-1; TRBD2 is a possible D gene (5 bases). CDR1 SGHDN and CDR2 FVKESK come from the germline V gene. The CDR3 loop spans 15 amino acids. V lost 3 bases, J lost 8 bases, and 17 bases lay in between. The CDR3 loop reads CASSHEREVLDEQFF. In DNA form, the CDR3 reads TGTGCCAGCAGCCATGAACGGGAAGTGCTCGATGAGCAGTTCTTC.

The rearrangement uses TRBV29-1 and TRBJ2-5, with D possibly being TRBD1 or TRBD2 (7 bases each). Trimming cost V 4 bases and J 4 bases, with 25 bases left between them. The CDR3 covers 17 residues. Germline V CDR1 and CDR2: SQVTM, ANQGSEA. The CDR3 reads CSVAGGQVGPFTETQYF. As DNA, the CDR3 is TGCAGCGTTGCGGGAGGACAGGTTGGGCCATTTACAGAGACCCAGTACTTC.

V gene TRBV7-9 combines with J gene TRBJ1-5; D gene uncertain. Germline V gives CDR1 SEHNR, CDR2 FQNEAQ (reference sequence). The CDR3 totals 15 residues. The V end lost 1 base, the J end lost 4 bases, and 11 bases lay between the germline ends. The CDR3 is CASSLDARLNQPQHF. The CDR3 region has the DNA TGTGCCAGCAGCTTAGACGCCAGACTTAATCAGCCCCAGCATTTT.

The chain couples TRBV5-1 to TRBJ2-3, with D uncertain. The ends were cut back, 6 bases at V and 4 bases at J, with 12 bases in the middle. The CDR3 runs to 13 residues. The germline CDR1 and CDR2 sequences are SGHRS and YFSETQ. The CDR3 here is CASTLSGSDTQYF. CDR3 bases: TGCGCCAGCACTTTATCGGGTTCAGATACGCAGTATTTT.

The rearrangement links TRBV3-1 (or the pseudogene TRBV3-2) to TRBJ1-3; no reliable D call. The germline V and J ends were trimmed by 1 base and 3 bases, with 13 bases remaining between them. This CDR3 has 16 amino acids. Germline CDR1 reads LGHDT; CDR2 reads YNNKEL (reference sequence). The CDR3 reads CASSQAPVFGGNTIYF. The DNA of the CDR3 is TGTGCCAGCAGCCAAGCACCAGTTTTCGGTGGAAACACCATATATTTT.

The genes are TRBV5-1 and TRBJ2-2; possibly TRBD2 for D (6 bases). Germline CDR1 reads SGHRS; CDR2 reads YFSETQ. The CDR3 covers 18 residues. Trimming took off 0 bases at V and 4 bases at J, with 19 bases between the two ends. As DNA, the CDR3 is TGCGCCAGCAGCTTGGTGCGGAGGGAAGCAGGGAGCACCGGGGAGCTGTTTTTT. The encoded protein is CASSLVRREAGSTGELFF.

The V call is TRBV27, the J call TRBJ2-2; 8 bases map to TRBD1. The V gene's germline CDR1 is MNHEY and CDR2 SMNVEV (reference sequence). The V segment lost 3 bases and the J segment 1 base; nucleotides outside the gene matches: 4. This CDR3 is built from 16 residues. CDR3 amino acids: CASSFPGTGNTGELFF. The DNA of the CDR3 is TGTGCCAGCAGTTTTCCAGGGACAGGGAACACCGGGGAGCTGTTTTTT.

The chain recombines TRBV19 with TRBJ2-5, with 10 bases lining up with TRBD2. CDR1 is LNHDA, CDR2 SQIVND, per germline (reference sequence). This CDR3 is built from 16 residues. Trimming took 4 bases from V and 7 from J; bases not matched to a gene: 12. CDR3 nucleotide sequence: TGTGCCAGTAGTACCGGGGACAGAGCTAGCGGGGGGACCCAGTACTTC. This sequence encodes CASSTGDRASGGTQYF.

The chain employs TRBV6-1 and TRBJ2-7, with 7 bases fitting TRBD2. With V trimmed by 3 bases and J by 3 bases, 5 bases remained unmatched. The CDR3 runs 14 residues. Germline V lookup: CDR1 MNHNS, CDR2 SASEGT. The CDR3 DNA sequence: TGTGCCAGCAGTGACGGGGGGAGAGGCTACGAGCAGTACTTC. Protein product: CASSDGGRGYEQYF.

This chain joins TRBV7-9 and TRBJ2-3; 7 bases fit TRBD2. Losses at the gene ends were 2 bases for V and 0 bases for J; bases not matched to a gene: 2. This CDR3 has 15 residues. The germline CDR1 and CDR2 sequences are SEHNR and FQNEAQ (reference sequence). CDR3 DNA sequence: TGTGCCAGCAGCTTAACTAGCGCTAGCACAGATACGCAGTATTTT. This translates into CASSLTSASTDTQYF. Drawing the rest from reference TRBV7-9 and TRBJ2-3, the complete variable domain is DTGVSQNPRHKITKRGQNVTFRCDPISEHNRLYWYRQTLGQGPEFLTYFQNEAQLEKSRLLSDRFSAERPKGSFSTLEIQRTEQGDSAMYLCASSLTSASTDTQYFGPGTRLTVL.

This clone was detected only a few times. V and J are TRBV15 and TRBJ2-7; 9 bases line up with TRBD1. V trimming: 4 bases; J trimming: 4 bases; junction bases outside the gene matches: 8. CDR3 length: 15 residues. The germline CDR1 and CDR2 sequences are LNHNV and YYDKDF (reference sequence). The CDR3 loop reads CATSTTRDRDYEQYF. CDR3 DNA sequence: TGTGCCACCAGCACCACCCGGGACAGGGATTACGAGCAGTACTTC.